This is a list of T cell receptor beta chains from one sample in a study of ipilimumab plus nivolumab after autologous stem cell transplantation. Assay used: immunoSEQ multiplex PCR; TCRdb lists only in-frame clones, some missing. The table lists 17,000 or so clones, over 60% of them singletons. The input for sequencing was PBMCs, taken in a trial of ipilimumab plus nivolumab as post-transplant consolidation. Receptors originate from a male donor with diffuse large B-cell lymphoma. CDR3s include the opening cysteine and the closing phenylalanine or tryptophan. A D gene is named only where the DNA matches it firmly. The listing skips clone size in some rows; elsewhere it reads once, few, many or a size class.

CDR3nt,CDR3aa,len,abundance,d_gene,j_gene,v_gene
TGCGCCAGCAGCCAAGAGGGGACAGCCTTAGACAATGAGCAGTTCTTC,CASSQEGTALDNEQFF,16,few,TRBD1,TRBJ2-1,TRBV4-1
TGTGCCTGGTCTCTGGACAGCTCTAATGAAAAACTGTTTTTT,CAWSLDSSNEKLFF,14,.,.,TRBJ1-4,TRBV30
TGTGCCAGCAGTGGGCCAGAGGGCTATGGCTACACCTTC,CASSGPEGYGYTF,13,.,.,TRBJ1-2,TRBV25-1
TGTGCCAGCAGCTTAGCGTGGCGAAGCTCCTACAATGAGCAGTTCTTC,CASSLAWRSSYNEQFF,16,.,.,TRBJ2-1,TRBV11-2
TGTGCCAGCAGTTACTCGGCGGGGGCGAACACCGGGGAGCTGTTTTTT,CASSYSAGANTGELFF,16,.,TRBD2,TRBJ2-2,TRBV6-5
TGTGCCACCGGGGGTAGGCAGGACGCTACCGGGGAGCTGTTTTTT,CATGGRQDATGELFF,15,.,.,TRBJ2-2,TRBV6-9
TGTGCCAGCAGAATGGTCACAGGGGTAAATTACGAGCAGTACTTC,CASRMVTGVNYEQYF,15,.,TRBD1,TRBJ2-7,TRBV11-2
TGTGCTAGCACCCGACCGAGGGGGGGGTTGGTCGAGACCCAGTACTTC,CASTRPRGGLVETQYF,16,once,.,TRBJ2-5,TRBV7-7
TGTGCCAGCAGCTTAACGCACCAGGACTCGAACTATGGCTACACCTTC,CASSLTHQDSNYGYTF,16,once,.,TRBJ1-2,TRBV7-3
TGCGCCAGCAGCTTGGAAGTAGGCGGTTCTGGGGCCAACGTCCTGACTTTC,CASSLEVGGSGANVLTF,17,.,.,TRBJ2-6,TRBV5-1
TGTGCCAGCAGCCCTAAGATGTCTGGGGCCAACGTCCTGACTTTC,CASSPKMSGANVLTF,15,.,.,TRBJ2-6,TRBV7-3
TGTGCCAGCAGCTCGGGGGGTCTGACTGAAGCTTTCTTT,CASSSGGLTEAFF,13,.,.,TRBJ1-1,TRBV7-9
TGTGCCAGCTTTACTTGGGACACCCCCTACAATGAGCAGTTCTTC,CASFTWDTPYNEQFF,15,.,.,TRBJ2-1,TRBV6-1
TGTGCCTGGAGTGATCGAGGGACAGGGGGCTCCTACGAGCAGTACTTC,CAWSDRGTGGSYEQYF,16,.,TRBD1,TRBJ2-7,TRBV30
TGTGCCAGCAGCTTATCCGCGGGGGGGCCGCACAATGAGCAGTTCTTC,CASSLSAGGPHNEQFF,16,.,TRBD2,TRBJ2-1,TRBV7-6
TGTGCCAGCACCTTTCCAGAGACCTCCTACGAGCAGTACTTC,CASTFPETSYEQYF,14,.,.,TRBJ2-7,TRBV27
TGTGCCAGCAGCGTAGCCGCGGGACAGGGGCCTCAGAGTGAAAAACTGTTTTTT,CASSVAAGQGPQSEKLFF,18,.,TRBD1,TRBJ1-4,TRBV9
TGTGCCAGCAGTGAAGTCCGTAGCGGGGCCGAGCAGTACTTC,CASSEVRSGAEQYF,14,.,TRBD2,TRBJ2-7,TRBV6-1
TGTGCCACCAGCAGAGATGTAACGTCTGGAAACACCATATATTTT,CATSRDVTSGNTIYF,15,once,.,TRBJ1-3,TRBV15
TGTGCCAGCAGCTACGGAGGGACCGGGGAGCTGTTTTTT,CASSYGGTGELFF,13,medium-sized,.,TRBJ2-2,TRBV27
TGTGCCAGCAGCGGGAGTCCCAATCAGCCCCAGCATTTT,CASSGSPNQPQHF,13,few,.,TRBJ1-5,TRBV9
TGCGCCAGCGGTCGGGAGGTCGGCACAGATACGCAGTATTTT,CASGREVGTDTQYF,14,.,TRBD2,TRBJ2-3,TRBV5-1
TGTGCCAGCAGCTTAGTCCAAGAGACCCAGTACTTC,CASSLVQETQYF,12,once,.,TRBJ2-5,TRBV11-2
TGTGCCAGCAGCCAAGATTGGACTAGCGGGAGCAATGAGCAGTTCTTC,CASSQDWTSGSNEQFF,16,.,TRBD2,TRBJ2-1,TRBV4-2
TGTGCCTGGAGAGACGACAGAGACTCTGGAAACACCATATATTTT,CAWRDDRDSGNTIYF,15,.,.,TRBJ1-3,TRBV30
TGCGCCAGCCGCCCCGGTAGAGGATCCTACGAGCAGTACTTC,CASRPGRGSYEQYF,14,.,.,TRBJ2-7,TRBV5-1
TGTGCCAGTAGCAGGGGGACAGGGCGCAGGTCGAACACTGAAGCTTTCTTT,CASSRGTGRRSNTEAFF,17,.,TRBD1,TRBJ1-1,TRBV19
TGCGCCAGCAGCTCACGGACAGACTATGAGCAGTTCTTC,CASSSRTDYEQFF,13,.,.,TRBJ2-1,TRBV5-1
TGCGCCAGCAGCTCCGGACAGGCGAATAATTCACCCCTCCACTTT,CASSSGQANNSPLHF,15,.,TRBD1,TRBJ1-6,TRBV5-1
TGTGCCAGCAGCCAGATTGGACAGGAAGATAATGAAAAACTGTTTTTT,CASSQIGQEDNEKLFF,16,.,TRBD1,TRBJ1-4,TRBV7-9
TGTGCCAGCAGCCCGAGGAAAGCGGGGGACCCCACCTACGAGCAGTACTTC,CASSPRKAGDPTYEQYF,17,.,TRBD2,TRBJ2-7,TRBV25-1
TGTGCCTCTCGGAGGCTGCACGAGCAGTACTTC,CASRRLHEQYF,11,few,.,TRBJ2-7,TRBV27
TGTGCCAGCAGCCCACCGAGCACCGGGGAGCTGTTTTTT,CASSPPSTGELFF,13,.,.,TRBJ2-2,TRBV5-4
TGTGCCAGCAGCTCACGGTGGGGGTCCTACGAGCAGTACTTC,CASSSRWGSYEQYF,14,.,.,TRBJ2-7,TRBV5-6
TGTGCCAGCACCGCGGCAGGGTTAAACACCGGGGAGCTGTTTTTT,CASTAAGLNTGELFF,15,once,.,TRBJ2-2,TRBV6-5
TGTGCCAGCAGCCCCACCGGGCGGGGGGCCAACGTCCTGACTTTC,CASSPTGRGANVLTF,15,once,.,TRBJ2-6,TRBV11-1
TGTGCCAGCAGTGAAGGGGCATCCTGCTTCTTC,CASSEGASCFF,11,.,.,TRBJ1-2,TRBV2
TGTGCCAGCATGGTGGGTTTCACTGAAGCTTTCTTT,CASMVGFTEAFF,12,.,.,TRBJ1-1,TRBV5-6
TGCGCCAGCAGCTACCGACTAGCGGGTTTGGGAGAGACCCAGTACTTC,CASSYRLAGLGETQYF,16,once,TRBD2,TRBJ2-5,TRBV5-1
TGTGCCAGCAGTTTCCGGGGACCAGAGACCCAGTACTTC,CASSFRGPETQYF,13,.,.,TRBJ2-5,TRBV27
TGTGCCAGTAGTATTCAGTTCGGGCGCACTGAAGCTTTCTTT,CASSIQFGRTEAFF,14,once,.,TRBJ1-1,TRBV19
TGTGCCAGTAGTAGAGACAGCCCGAACACCGGGGAGCTGTTTTTT,CASSRDSPNTGELFF,15,.,.,TRBJ2-2,TRBV19
TGTGCCAGTAGTATCAGTGACAGGTTTGAAAAACTGTTTTTT,CASSISDRFEKLFF,14,.,.,TRBJ1-4,TRBV19
TGTGCCAGTAGTACTACTAGCGGGAGGGCCGAGCAGTACTTC,CASSTTSGRAEQYF,14,.,TRBD2,TRBJ2-7,TRBV19
TGTGCCAGCAGCCAAACCGAAGGGACGGGCAATGAGCAGTTCTTC,CASSQTEGTGNEQFF,15,.,.,TRBJ2-1,TRBV4-2
TGTGCGGTTCTAGCGAACAATGAGCAGTTCTTC,CAVLANNEQFF,11,.,.,TRBJ2-1,TRBV6-5
TGTGCCAGCAGTTACTCAAAGCGGGGGTTTGACGAGCAGTACTTC,CASSYSKRGFDEQYF,15,.,TRBD2,TRBJ2-7,TRBV6-5
TGCGCCAGCAGCCAAGTGTCGGGCACTGAAGCTTTCTTT,CASSQVSGTEAFF,13,.,.,TRBJ1-1,TRBV4-1
TGTGCCAGCAGCTATCCGGGACAGGGGGATGATGGCTACACCTTC,CASSYPGQGDDGYTF,15,.,TRBD1,TRBJ1-2,TRBV5-4
TGCGCCAGCAGCCGGCAACAGGGGGCAAGTCAGCCCCAGCATTTT,CASSRQQGASQPQHF,15,.,TRBD1,TRBJ1-5,TRBV4-1